This T cell receptor (beta chain) is drawn from a study of T-cell memory formation after mild COVID-19. Whole-study results and caveats: Pre-infection memory contained some responding clones, which suggested that cross-reactive memory had joined.

TCRdb reprocessed the 5' RACE reads with MiXCR, giving one entry per CDR3 protein. The sample carries about 430,000 distinct CDR3 sequences, roughly a quarter recorded once. Points on this clonotype: Its specificity is unknown.

Sequencing used PBMCs or a T cell subset sorted from them (not recorded which). This clonotype originated in an adult woman who had mild COVID-19 (a few samples of this study predate the infection). Cell type and time point are not known.

The CDR3 protein is CASSYSMSGIIAYTQYF. The CDR3 DNA is TGTGCCAGCAGTTACTCGATGAGCGGGATCATAGCTTATACGCAGTATTTT. The V call is TRBV6-2 or TRBV6-3, the J call TRBJ2-3; 7 bases agree with TRBD2. The germline V gene has CDR1 MNHEY and CDR2 SVGEGT. V was clipped by 0 bases and J by 7 bases; unmatched bases: 13. The CDR3 totals 17 residues.